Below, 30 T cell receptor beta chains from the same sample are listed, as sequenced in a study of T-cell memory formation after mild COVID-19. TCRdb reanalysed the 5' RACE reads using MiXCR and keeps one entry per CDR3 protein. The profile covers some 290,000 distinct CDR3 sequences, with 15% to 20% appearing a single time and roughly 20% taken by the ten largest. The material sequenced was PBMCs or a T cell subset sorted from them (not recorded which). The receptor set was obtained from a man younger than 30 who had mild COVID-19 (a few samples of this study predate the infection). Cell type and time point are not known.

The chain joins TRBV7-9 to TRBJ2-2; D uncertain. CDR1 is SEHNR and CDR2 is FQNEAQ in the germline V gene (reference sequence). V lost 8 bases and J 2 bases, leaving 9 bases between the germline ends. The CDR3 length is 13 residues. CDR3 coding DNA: TGTGCCAGCTCGGAGATTAACACCGGGGAGCTGTTTTTT. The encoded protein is CASSEINTGELFF. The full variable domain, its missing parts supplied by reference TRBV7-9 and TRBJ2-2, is DTGVSQNPRHKITKRGQNVTFRCDPISEHNRLYWYRQTLGQGPEFLTYFQNEAQLEKSRLLSDRFSAERPKGSFSTLEIQRTEQGDSAMYLCASSEINTGELFFGEGSRLTVL.

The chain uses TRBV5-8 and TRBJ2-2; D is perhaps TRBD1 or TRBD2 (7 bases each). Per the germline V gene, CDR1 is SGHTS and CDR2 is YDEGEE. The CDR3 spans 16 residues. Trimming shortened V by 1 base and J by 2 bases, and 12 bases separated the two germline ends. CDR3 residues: CASSLQGGGNTGELFF. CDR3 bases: TGTGCCAGCAGCTTGCAGGGGGGGGGAAACACCGGGGAGCTGTTTTTT.

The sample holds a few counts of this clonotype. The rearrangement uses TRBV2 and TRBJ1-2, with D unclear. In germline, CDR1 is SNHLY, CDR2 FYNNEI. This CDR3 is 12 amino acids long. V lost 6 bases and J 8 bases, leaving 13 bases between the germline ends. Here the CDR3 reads CASRERQGGYTF. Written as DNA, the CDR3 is TGTGCCAGCAGAGAGAGACAAGGCGGCTACACCTTC. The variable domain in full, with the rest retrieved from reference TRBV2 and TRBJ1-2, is EPEVTQTPSHQVTQMGQEVILRCVPISNHLYFYWYRQILGQKVEFLVSFYNNEISEKSEIFDDQFSVERPDGSNFTLKIRSTKLEDSAMYFCASRERQGGYTFGSGTRLTVV.

The CDR3 nucleotides read TGTGCCACCCGGCTGGCCGGGGGGAATGAGCAGTTCTTC. Translation gives CATRLAGGNEQFF. This chain links TRBV12-3 or TRBV12-4 with TRBJ2-1; TRBD2 matches at 7 bases. The CDR3 loop spans 13 amino acids. The ends lost 10 bases at V and 7 bases at J; junction bases unmatched: 10.

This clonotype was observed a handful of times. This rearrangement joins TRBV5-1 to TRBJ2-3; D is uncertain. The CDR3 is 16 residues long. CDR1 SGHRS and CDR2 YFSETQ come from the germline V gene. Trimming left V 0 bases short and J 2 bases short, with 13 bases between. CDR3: CASSLEGTTITDTQYF. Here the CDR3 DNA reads TGCGCCAGCAGCTTGGAAGGCACGACGATCACAGATACGCAGTATTTT.

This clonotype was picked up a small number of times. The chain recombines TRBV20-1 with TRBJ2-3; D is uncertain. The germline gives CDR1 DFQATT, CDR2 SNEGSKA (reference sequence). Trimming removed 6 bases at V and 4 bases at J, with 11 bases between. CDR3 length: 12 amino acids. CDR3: CSAQRSADTQYF. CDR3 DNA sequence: TGCAGTGCCCAGAGGTCCGCAGATACGCAGTATTTT.

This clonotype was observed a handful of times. This chain's CDR3 is CASSPDRFYETQYF. DNA of the CDR3: TGTGCCAGCAGCCCCGATCGGTTTTATGAGACCCAGTACTTC. V usage is TRBV7-9 and J usage is TRBJ2-5; unclear D gene. Germline values: CDR1 SEHNR, CDR2 FQNEAQ (reference sequence). The length of the CDR3 is 14 residues. The V and J ends lost 5 bases and 5 bases respectively, with 15 bases between them.

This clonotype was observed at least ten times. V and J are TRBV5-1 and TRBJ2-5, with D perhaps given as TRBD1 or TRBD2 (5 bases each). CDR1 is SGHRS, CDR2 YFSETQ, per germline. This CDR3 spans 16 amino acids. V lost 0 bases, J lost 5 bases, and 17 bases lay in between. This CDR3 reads CASSLADTSSGETQYF. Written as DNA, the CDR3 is TGCGCCAGCAGCTTGGCGGACACCTCCTCGGGGGAGACCCAGTACTTC.

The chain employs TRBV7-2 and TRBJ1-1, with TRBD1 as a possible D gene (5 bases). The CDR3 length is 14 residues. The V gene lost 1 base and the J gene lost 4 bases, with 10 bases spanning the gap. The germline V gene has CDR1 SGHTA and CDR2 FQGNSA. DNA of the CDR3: TGTGCCAGCAGCTTAGTTCCGGGGACCACTGAAGCTTTCTTT. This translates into CASSLVPGTTEAFF. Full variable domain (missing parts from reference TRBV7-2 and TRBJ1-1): GAGVSQSPSNKVTEKGKDVELRCDPISGHTALYWYRQSLGQGLEFLIYFQGNSAPDKSGLPSDRFSAERTGGSVSTLTIQRTQQEDSAVYLCASSLVPGTTEAFFGQGTRLTVV.

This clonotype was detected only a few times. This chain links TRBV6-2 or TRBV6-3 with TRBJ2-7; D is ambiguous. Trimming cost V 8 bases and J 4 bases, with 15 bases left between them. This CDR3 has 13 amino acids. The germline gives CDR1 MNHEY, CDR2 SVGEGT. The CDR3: CASGRSTSYEQYF. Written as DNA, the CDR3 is TGTGCCAGCGGAAGAAGCACCTCTTACGAGCAGTACTTC.

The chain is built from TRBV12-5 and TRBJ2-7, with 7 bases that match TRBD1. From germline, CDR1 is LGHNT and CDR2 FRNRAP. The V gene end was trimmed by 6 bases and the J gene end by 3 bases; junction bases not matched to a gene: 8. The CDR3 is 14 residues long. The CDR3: CASGLPGGYYEQYF. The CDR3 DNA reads TGTGCTAGTGGCCTCCCAGGGGGATACTACGAGCAGTACTTC.

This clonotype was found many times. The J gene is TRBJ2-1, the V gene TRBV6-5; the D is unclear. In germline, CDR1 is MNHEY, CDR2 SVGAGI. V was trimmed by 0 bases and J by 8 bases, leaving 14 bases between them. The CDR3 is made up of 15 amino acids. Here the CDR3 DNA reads TGTGCCAGCAGTTACTCGGGCTCACAGTCGGATGAGCAGTTCTTC. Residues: CASSYSGSQSDEQFF.

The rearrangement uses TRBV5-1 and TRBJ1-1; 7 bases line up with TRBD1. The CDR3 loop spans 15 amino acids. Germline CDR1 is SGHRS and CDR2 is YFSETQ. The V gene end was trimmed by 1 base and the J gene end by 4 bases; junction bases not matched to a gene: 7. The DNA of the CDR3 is TGCGCCAGCAGCTTGTCCTACAGACAGGGCACTGAAGCTTTCTTT. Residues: CASSLSYRQGTEAFF.

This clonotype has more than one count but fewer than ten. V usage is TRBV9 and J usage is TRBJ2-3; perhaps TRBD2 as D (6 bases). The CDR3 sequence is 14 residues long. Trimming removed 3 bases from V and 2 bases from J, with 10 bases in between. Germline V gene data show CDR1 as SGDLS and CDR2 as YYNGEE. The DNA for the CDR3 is TGTGCCAGCAGCGCCTGGGACTTCACAGATACGCAGTATTTT. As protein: CASSAWDFTDTQYF.

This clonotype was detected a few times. CDR3 amino acids: CAISEPPGGGYNEQFF. The CDR3 DNA reads TGTGCCATCAGTGAGCCCCCGGGGGGGGGCTACAATGAGCAGTTCTTC. The chain employs TRBV10-3 and TRBJ2-1; 8 bases line up with TRBD2. The CDR3 runs 16 residues. V dropped 2 bases and J dropped 3; count of bases not matched to a gene: 6. Germline loops: CDR1 ENHRY, CDR2 SYGVKD.

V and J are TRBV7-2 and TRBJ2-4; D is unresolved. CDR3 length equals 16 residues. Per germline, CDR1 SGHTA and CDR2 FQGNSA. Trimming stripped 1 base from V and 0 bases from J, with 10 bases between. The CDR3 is CASSLGPEGAKNIQYF. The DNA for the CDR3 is TGTGCCAGCAGCTTAGGGCCCGAAGGAGCCAAAAACATTCAGTACTTC. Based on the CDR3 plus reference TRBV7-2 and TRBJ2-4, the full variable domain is GAGVSQSPSNKVTEKGKDVELRCDPISGHTALYWYRQSLGQGLEFLIYFQGNSAPDKSGLPSDRFSAERTGGSVSTLTIQRTQQEDSAVYLCASSLGPEGAKNIQYFGAGTRLSVL.

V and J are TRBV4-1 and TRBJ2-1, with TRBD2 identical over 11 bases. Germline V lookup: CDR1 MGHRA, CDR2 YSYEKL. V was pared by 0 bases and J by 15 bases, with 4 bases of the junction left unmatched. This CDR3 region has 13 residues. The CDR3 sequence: CASSQELAGARFF. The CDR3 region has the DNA TGCGCCAGCAGCCAAGAACTAGCGGGGGCTCGGTTCTTC.

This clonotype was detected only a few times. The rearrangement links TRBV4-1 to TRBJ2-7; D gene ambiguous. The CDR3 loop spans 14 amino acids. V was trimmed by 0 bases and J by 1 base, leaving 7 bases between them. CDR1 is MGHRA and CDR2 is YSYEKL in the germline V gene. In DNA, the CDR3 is TGCGCCAGCAGCCAAGATCCCCAGTCCTACGAGCAGTACGTC. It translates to CASSQDPQSYEQYV.

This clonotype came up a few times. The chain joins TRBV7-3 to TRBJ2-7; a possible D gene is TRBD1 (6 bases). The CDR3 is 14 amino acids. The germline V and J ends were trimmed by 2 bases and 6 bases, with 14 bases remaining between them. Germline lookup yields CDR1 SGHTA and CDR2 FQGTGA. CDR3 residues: CASSLAGDQSEQYF. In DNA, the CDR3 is TGTGCCAGCAGCTTAGCAGGGGATCAGTCCGAGCAGTACTTC. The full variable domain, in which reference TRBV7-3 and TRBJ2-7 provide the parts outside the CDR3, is GAGVSQTPSNKVTEKGKYVELRCDPISGHTALYWYRQSLGQGPEFLIYFQGTGAADDSGLPNDRFFAVRPEGSVSTLKIQRTERGDSAVYLCASSLAGDQSEQYFGPGTRLTVT.

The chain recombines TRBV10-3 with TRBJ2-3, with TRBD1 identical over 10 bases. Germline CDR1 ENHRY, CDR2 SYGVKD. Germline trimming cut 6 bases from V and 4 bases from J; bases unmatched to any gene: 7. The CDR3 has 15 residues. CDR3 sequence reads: CAISSRDRGADTQYF. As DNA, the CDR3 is TGTGCCATCAGCTCCCGGGACAGGGGTGCAGATACGCAGTATTTT.

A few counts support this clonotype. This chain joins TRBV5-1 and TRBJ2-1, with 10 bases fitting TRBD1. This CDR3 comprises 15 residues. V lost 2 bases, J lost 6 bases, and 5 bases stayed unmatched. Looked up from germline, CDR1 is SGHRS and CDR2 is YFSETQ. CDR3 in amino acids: CASSFTGTGANEQFF. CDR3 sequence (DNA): TGCGCCAGCAGCTTCACCGGGACAGGGGCCAATGAGCAGTTCTTC.

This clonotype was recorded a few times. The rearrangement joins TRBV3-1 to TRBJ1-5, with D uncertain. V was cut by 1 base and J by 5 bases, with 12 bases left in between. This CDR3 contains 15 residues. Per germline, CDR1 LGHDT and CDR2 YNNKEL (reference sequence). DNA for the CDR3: TGTGCCAGCAGCCAAGGTGGGAATGGGCATCAGCCCCAGCATTTT. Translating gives CASSQGGNGHQPQHF.

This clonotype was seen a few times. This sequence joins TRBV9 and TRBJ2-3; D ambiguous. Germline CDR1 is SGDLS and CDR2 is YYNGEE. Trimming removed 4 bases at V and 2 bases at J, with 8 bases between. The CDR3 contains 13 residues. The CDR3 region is CASSPHPTDTQYF. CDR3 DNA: TGTGCCAGCAGCCCACACCCCACAGATACGCAGTATTTT.

CDR3 region: CASSGYRGTEAFF. The CDR3 coding sequence is TGTGCCAGCAGCGGTTACAGGGGCACTGAAGCTTTCTTT. The V gene is TRBV2, the J gene TRBJ1-1; 7 nucleotides align to TRBD1. Trimming cost V 6 bases and J 4 bases; bases outside gene matches: 5. Germline V gives CDR1 SNHLY, CDR2 FYNNEI. The CDR3 extends over 13 amino acids.

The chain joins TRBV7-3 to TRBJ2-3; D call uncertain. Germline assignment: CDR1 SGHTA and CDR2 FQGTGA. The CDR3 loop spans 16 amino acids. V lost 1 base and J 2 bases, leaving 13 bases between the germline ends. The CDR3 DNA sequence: TGTGCCAGCAGCTTAATGGCGTCAGTAGCCACAGATACGCAGTATTTT. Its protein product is CASSLMASVATDTQYF. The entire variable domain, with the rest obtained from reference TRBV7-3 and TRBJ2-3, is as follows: GAGVSQTPSNKVTEKGKYVELRCDPISGHTALYWYRQSLGQGPEFLIYFQGTGAADDSGLPNDRFFAVRPEGSVSTLKIQRTERGDSAVYLCASSLMASVATDTQYFGPGTRLTVL.

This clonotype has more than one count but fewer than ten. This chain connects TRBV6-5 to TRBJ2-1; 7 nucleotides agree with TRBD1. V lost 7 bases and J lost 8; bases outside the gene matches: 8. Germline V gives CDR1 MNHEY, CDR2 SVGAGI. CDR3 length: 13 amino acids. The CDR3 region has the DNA TGTGCCAGCACCCAGACAGGGTCCCATGAGCAGTTCTTC. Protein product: CASTQTGSHEQFF.

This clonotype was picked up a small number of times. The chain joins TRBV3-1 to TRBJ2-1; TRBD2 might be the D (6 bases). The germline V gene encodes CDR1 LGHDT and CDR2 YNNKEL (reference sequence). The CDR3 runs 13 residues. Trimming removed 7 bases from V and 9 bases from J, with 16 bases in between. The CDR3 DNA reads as TGTGCCAGCACCCGAAGTGGGGGAGGTGAGCAGTTCTTC. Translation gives CASTRSGGGEQFF.

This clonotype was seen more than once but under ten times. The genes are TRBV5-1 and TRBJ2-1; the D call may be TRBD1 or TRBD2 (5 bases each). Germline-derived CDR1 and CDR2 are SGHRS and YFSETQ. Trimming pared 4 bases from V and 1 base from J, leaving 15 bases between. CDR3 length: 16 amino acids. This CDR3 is CASSPQWGSSYNEQFF. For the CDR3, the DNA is TGCGCCAGCAGCCCCCAGTGGGGGTCATCCTACAATGAGCAGTTCTTC.

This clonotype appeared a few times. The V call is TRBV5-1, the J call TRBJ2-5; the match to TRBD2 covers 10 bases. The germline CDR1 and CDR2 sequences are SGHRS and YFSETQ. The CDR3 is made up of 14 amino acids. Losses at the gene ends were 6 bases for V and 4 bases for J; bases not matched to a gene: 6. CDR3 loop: CASTPGLARETQYF. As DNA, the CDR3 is TGCGCCAGCACCCCGGGACTAGCGAGAGAGACCCAGTACTTC.

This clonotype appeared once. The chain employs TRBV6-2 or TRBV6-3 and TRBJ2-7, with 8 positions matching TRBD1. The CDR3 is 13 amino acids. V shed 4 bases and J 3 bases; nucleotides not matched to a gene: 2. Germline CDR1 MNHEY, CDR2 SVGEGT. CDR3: CASSWGQDYEQYV. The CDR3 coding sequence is TGTGCCAGCAGTTGGGGACAGGACTACGAGCAGTACGTC.